This TCR beta chain was sequenced during a study of regulatory T cells in long-lasting Graves disease. Between the trimmed V and J ends, which lost 0 bases and 4 bases, there was a span of 13 bases. From germline, CDR1 is GTSNPN and CDR2 SVGIG (reference sequence). The CDR3 loop spans 15 amino acids. Time point described: newly diagnosed GD, antithyroid drugs for less than 3 months. The TCR library used RNA extracted from PBMCs. EDTA tubes collected 7.5 to 9.5 milliliters of peripheral blood. CDR3-region Arm-PCR and iRepertoire HTBI primers produced the TCR beta libraries. TCRdb reprocessed the multiplex PCR reads with MiXCR, giving one entry per CDR3 protein. Among some 330,000 distinct CDR3 sequences, over 9.5% were seen once, and the ten largest hold about 19%. This clonotype appeared a few times. In addition, the sample was reused for a study of T cells in Graves' hyperthyroidism and ophthalmopathy. In that study: Most expanded thyroid clonotypes above 0.001 recurred in blood.

This sample comprised peripheral blood mononuclear cells (PBMCs), obtained at new diagnosis, from a patient treated with antithyroid drugs. The TCR sequence derives from a woman under 30 with Graves disease. The rearrangement uses TRBV30 and TRBJ1-5; no reliable D call. CDR3: CAWSVPHIKNQPQHF. CDR3 DNA sequence: TGTGCCTGGAGTGTACCTCACATTAAGAATCAGCCCCAGCATTTT.